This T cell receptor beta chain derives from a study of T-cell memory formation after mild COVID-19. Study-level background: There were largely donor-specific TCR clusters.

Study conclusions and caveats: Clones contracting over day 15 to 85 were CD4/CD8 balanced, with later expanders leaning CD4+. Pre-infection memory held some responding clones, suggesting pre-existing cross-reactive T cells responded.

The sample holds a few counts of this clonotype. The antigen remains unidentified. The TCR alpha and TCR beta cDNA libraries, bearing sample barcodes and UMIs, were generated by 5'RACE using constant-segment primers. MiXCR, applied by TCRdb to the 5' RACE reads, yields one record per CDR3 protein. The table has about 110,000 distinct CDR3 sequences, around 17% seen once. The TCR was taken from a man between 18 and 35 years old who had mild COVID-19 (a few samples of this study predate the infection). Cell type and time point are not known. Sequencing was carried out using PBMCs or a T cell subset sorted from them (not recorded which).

Here the CDR3 DNA reads TGTGCCAGCAGCTCGCTAGCGGGAAATGAGCAGTTCTTC. It codes for CASSSLAGNEQFF. The chain recombines TRBV7-3 with TRBJ2-1; TRBD2 matches at 9 bases. The CDR3 is made up of 13 amino acids. Germline CDR1 and CDR2: SGHTA and FQGTGA. V lost 4 bases and J lost 7; bases outside the gene matches: 2.